This T cell receptor (beta chain) was identified during a study of beta chain features in type 1 diabetes. Study-level points and caveats: All four CD4+ subsets of Type 1 diabetes patients contained TCRB CDR3s that were moderately but significantly shorter.

Every isolated RNA sample was fully reverse transcribed, so sequencing captured expressed TCRB transcripts. Reads from naive, central memory and regulatory T cell samples averaged about 3.9 million. Measured with immunoSEQ multiplex PCR; TCRdb has only the in-frame clones, and not every one. The sample yields under 800,000 clones, roughly 15% seen once. Notes on this clone: Its antigen is still unknown.

Trimming cost V 9 bases and J 6 bases; bases outside gene matches: 11. This CDR3 region has 15 residues. The germline V gene has CDR1 LNHDA and CDR2 SQIVND (reference sequence). The sequence was collected from a man between 18 and 35 years old in good health. Sequencing input: naive CD4+ T cells from blood. The V call is TRBV19, the J call TRBJ2-2, with 9 bases matching TRBD1. For the CDR3, the DNA is TGTGCCAGCAAGCCAGGGACAGGGACGGCCGGGGAGCTGTTTTTT. Its translation is CASKPGTGTAGELFF.